The source of this T cell receptor beta chain is a study of Ad26.COV2.S vaccination and SARS-CoV-2 variants. Study-wide context: In the study, Ad26.COV2.S was injected intramuscularly once, or twice 56 days apart.

This clone was counted a few times. Regarding treatment: around 19 received Ad26.COV2.S at low or high dose, single or two shots; roughly five received placebo; per-sample allocation not given. On day 63 after the first injection, vaccine and placebo recipients gave samples. The data were produced by immunoSEQ multiplex PCR, yet TCRdb's version contains in-frame clones alone and is incomplete. Of about half a million clones in the sample, approximately 90% are singletons; the top ten hold 1.7%. The CDR3 extends over 15 amino acids. Deletions cut 3 bases from V and 7 bases from J, with 18 bases between. In germline, CDR1 is SEHNR, CDR2 FQNEAQ (reference sequence).

The sequence derives from a person aged 18 to 59 who received the Ad26.COV2.S COVID-19 vaccine or a placebo. Sample: peripheral blood, taken in a trial of Ad26.COV2.S vaccine versus placebo. J is TRBJ1-2 and V is TRBV7-9, with D perhaps TRBD1 (6 bases). The CDR3 loop reads CASSLHTQGSSGYTF. Here the CDR3 DNA reads TGTGCCAGCAGCTTGCATACACAGGGAAGCTCTGGCTACACCTTC.